Ten or more counts support the clone carrying this T cell receptor (beta chain). Its specificity is unknown. A modified ARM-PCR protocol with three rounds of nested PCR amplified TCRbeta. One entry per CDR3 protein results from TCRdb running MiXCR on the multiplex PCR reads. In the table there are under 45,000 distinct CDR3 sequences, more than 50% of which are singletons. The source of the sample is a study of tumor and adjacent non-tumor tissue in lung cancer. RNA was extracted from bulk tissue without any cell sorting. This non-tumor lung sample came from over 3 cm beyond the tumor edge. V lost 4 bases, J lost 2 bases, and 14 bases lay in between. The CDR3 extends over 15 amino acids. Findings and limits, study-wide: Higher tumor TCR diversity was associated with shorter survival.

The rearrangement joins TRBV12-3 or TRBV12-4 to TRBJ1-1; a weak D match, TRBD1 (5 bases). This TCR came from a man in his fifties with non-small cell lung cancer. What was sequenced was distant non-tumor lung tissue. CDR3 region: CASSWGAGGNTEAFF. The CDR3 DNA sequence: TGTGCCAGCAGTTGGGGCGCAGGAGGAAACACTGAAGCTTTCTTT.